The sequence of this TCR beta chain was determined in a study of blood T cell repertoires in COVID-19. On the study more broadly: Researchers got acute and convalescent COVID-19 samples from the United States, Italy and Spain.

Patients from Seattle were sampled longitudinally, starting during active infection. The repertoire was sequenced with immunoSEQ multiplex PCR; TCRdb's copy has only in-frame clones and lacks some. The sample records approximately 460,000 clones, 89% being singletons. Specimen: peripheral blood. The clonotype comes from a man between 18 and 29 years old with COVID-19, enrolled during active disease.

Here the CDR3 reads CASSGPSSYNSPLHF. The CDR3, as DNA: TGTGCCAGCAGTGGGCCTAGCTCCTATAATTCACCCCTCCACTTT. The V and J genes are TRBV2 and TRBJ1-6; no clear D gene. Trimming took 4 bases from V and 0 from J, leaving 7 bases between them. The CDR3 runs to 15 residues. CDR1 is SNHLY, CDR2 FYNNEI, per germline. The full variable domain, with the rest looked up from reference TRBV2 and TRBJ1-6, is EPEVTQTPSHQVTQMGQEVILRCVPISNHLYFYWYRQILGQKVEFLVSFYNNEISEKSEIFDDQFSVERPDGSNFTLKIRSTKLEDSAMYFCASSGPSSYNSPLHFGNGTRLTVT.